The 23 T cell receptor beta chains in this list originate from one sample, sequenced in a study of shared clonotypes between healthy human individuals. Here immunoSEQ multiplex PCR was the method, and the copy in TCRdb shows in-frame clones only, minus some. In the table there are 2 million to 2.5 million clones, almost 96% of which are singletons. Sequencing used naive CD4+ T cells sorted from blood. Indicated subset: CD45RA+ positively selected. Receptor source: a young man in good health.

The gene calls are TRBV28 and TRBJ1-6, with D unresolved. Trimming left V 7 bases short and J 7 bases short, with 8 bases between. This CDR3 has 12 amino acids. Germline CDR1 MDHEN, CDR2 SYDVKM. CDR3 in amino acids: CASTYRNSPLHF. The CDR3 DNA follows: TGTGCCAGCACCTACCGGAATTCACCCCTCCACTTT.

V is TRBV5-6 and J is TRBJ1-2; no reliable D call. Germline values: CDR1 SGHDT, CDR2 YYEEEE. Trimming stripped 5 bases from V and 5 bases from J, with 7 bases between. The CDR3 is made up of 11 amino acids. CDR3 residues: CASRSGYGYTF. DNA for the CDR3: TGTGCCAGCAGATCTGGGTATGGCTACACCTTC.

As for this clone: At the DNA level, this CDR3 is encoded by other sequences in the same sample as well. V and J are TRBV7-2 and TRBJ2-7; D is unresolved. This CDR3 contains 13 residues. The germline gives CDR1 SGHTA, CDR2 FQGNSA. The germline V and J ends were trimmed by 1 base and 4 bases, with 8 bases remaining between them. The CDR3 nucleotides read TGTGCCAGCAGCTTAGTAAATGGTTACGAGCAGTACTTC. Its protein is CASSLVNGYEQYF.

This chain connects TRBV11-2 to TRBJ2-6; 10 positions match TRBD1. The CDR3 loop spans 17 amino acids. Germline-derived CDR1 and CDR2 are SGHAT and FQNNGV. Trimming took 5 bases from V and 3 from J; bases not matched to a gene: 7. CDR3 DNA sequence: TGTGCCAGCAGCGTCCGACAGGGGGCGGTTGGGGCCAACGTCCTGACTTTC. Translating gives CASSVRQGAVGANVLTF.

The CDR3 sequence is CASSLAYSNTEAFF. The CDR3 region has the DNA TGTGCCAGCAGCTTGGCGTACTCGAACACTGAAGCTTTCTTT. The chain employs TRBV5-8 and TRBJ1-1; D gene ambiguous. Trimming stripped 0 bases from V and 1 base from J, with 7 bases between. CDR3 length: 14 amino acids. The germline CDR1 and CDR2 sequences are SGHTS and YDEGEE.

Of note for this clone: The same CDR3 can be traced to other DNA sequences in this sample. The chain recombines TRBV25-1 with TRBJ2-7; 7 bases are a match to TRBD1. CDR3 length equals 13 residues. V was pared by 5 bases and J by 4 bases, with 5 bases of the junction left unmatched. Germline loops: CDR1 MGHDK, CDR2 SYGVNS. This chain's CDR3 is CASSKTGTYEQYF. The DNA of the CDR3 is TGTGCCAGCAGTAAGACAGGGACGTACGAGCAGTACTTC.

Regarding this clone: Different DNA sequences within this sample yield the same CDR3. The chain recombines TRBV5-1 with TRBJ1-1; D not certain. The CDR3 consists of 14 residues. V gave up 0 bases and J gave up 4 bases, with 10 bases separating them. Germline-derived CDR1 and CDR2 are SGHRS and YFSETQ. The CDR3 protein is CASSLEGGGTEAFF. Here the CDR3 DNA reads TGCGCCAGCAGCTTGGAGGGAGGAGGCACTGAAGCTTTCTTT. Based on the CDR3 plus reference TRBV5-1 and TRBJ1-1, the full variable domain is KAGVTQTPRYLIKTRGQQVTLSCSPISGHRSVSWYQQTPGQGLQFLFEYFSETQRNKGNFPGRFSGRQFSNSRSEMNVSTLELGDSALYLCASSLEGGGTEAFFGQGTRLTVV.

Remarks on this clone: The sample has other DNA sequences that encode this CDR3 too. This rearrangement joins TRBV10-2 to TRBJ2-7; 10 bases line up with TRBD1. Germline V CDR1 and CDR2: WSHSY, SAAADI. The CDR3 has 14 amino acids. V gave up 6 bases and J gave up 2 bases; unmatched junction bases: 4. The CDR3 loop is CASRPGQGTYEQYF. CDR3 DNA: TGCGCCAGCAGACCGGGACAGGGGACCTACGAGCAGTACTTC.

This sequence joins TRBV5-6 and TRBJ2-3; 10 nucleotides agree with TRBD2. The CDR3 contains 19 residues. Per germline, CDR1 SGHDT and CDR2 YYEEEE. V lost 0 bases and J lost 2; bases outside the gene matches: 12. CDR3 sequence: CASSLEGTSGTFFTDTQYF. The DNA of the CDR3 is TGTGCCAGCAGCTTGGAGGGTACTAGCGGGACCTTCTTCACAGATACGCAGTATTTT.

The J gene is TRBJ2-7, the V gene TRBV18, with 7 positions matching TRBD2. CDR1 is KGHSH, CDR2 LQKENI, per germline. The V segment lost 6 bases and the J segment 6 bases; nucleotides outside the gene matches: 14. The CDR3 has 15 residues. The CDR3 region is CASSPQRGLLGEQYF. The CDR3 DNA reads TGTGCCAGCTCTCCCCAAAGGGGACTACTAGGCGAGCAGTACTTC.

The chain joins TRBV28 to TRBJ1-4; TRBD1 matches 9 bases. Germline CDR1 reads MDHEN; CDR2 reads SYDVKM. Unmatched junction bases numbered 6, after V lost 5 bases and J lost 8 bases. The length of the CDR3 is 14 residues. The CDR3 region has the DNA TGTGCCAGCAGTCCAGGACAGGGGCGAGAAAAACTGTTTTTT. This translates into CASSPGQGREKLFF.

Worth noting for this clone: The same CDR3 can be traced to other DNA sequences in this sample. CDR3 sequence reads: CASSDSSPYEQYF. The CDR3 bases are TGTGCCAGCAGTGACTCAAGTCCCTACGAGCAGTACTTC. The V and J genes are TRBV6-4 and TRBJ2-7, with D unresolved. The CDR3 has 13 amino acids. Germline V gene lookup returns CDR1 MRHNA and CDR2 SNTAGT. Trimming shortened V by 0 bases and J by 2 bases, and 5 bases separated the two germline ends.

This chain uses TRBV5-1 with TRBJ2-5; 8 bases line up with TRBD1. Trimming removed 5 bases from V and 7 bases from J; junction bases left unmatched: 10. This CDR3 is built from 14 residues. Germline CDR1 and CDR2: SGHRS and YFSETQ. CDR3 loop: CASSPGGETRTQYF. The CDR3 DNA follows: TGCGCCAGCAGTCCAGGGGGCGAGACGCGGACCCAGTACTTC. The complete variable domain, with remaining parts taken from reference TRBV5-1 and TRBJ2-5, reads KAGVTQTPRYLIKTRGQQVTLSCSPISGHRSVSWYQQTPGQGLQFLFEYFSETQRNKGNFPGRFSGRQFSNSRSEMNVSTLELGDSALYLCASSPGGETRTQYFGPGTRLLVL.

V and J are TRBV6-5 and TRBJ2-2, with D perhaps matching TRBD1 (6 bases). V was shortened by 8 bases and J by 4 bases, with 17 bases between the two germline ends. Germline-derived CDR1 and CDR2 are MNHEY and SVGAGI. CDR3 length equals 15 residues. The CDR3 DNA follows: TGTGCCAGCGGGAGACAGGCGCAATTCACCGGGGAGCTGTTTTTT. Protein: CASGRQAQFTGELFF.

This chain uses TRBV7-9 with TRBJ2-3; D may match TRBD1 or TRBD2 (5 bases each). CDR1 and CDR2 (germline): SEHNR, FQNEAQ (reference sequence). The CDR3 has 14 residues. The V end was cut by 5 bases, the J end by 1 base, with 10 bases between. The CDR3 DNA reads TGTGCCAGCAGCGGGACGGGCCGCACAGATACGCAGTATTTT. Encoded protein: CASSGTGRTDTQYF.

CDR3 coding DNA: TGTGCCAGCAGACCCTTACATGGCTACACCTTC. This sequence encodes CASRPLHGYTF. The V gene is TRBV7-3, the J gene TRBJ1-2; D is uncertain. Germline CDR1 and CDR2: SGHTA and FQGTGA. This CDR3 has 11 amino acids. Deletions cut 6 bases from V and 6 bases from J, with 8 bases between.

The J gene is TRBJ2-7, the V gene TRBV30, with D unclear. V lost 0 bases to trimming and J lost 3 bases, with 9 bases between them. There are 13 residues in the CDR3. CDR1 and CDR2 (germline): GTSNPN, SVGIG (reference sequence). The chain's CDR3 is CAWSVQKGYEQYF. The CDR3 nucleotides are TGTGCCTGGAGTGTACAGAAAGGCTACGAGCAGTACTTC. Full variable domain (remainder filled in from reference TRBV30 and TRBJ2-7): SQTIHQWPATLVQPVGSPLSLECTVEGTSNPNLYWYRQAAGRGLQLLFYSVGIGQISSEVPQNLSASRPQDRQFILSSKKLLLSDSGFYLCAWSVQKGYEQYFGPGTRLTVT.

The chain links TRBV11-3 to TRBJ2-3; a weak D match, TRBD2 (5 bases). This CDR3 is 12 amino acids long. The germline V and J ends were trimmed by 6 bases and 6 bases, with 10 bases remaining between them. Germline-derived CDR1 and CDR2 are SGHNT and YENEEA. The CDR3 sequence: CASSKSGDTQYF. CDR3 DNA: TGTGCCAGCAGTAAGTCGGGGGATACGCAGTATTTT. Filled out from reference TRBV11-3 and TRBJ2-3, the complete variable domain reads EAGVVQSPRYKIIEKKQPVAFWCNPISGHNTLYWYLQNLGQGPELLIRYENEEAVDDSQLPKDRFSAERLKGVDSTLKIQPAELGDSAVYLCASSKSGDTQYFGPGTRLTVL.

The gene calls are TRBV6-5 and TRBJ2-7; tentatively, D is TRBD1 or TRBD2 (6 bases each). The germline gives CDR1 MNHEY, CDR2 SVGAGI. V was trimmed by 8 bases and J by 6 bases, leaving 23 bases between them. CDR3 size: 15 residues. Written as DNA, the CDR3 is TGTGCCAGCGGGGGCGGGGTTACCCACCCTGGCGAGCAGTACTTC. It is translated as CASGGGVTHPGEQYF.

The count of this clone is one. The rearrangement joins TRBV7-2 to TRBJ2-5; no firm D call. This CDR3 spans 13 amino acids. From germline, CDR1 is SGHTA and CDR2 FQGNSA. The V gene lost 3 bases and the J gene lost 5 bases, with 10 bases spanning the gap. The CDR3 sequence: CASSFGRLETQYF. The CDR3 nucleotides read TGTGCCAGCAGCTTCGGTAGACTGGAGACCCAGTACTTC.

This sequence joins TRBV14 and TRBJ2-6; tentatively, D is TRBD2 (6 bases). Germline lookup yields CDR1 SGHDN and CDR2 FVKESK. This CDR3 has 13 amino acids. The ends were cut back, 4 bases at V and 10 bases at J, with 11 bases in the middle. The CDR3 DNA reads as TGTGCCAGCAGCCGCGGGGCGGGGAACGTCCTGACTTTC. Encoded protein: CASSRGAGNVLTF.

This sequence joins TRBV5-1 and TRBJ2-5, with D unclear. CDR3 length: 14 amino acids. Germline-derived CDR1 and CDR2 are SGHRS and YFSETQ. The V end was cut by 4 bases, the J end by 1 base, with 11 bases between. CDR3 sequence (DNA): TGCGCCAGCAGCCCCCCGGGCGCCCAAGAGACCCAGTACTTC. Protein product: CASSPPGAQETQYF.

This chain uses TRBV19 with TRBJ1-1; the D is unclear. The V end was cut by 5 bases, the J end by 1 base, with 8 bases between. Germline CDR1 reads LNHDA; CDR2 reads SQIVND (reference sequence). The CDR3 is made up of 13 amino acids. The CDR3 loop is CASSPDPNTEAFF. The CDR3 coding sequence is TGTGCCAGTAGTCCCGACCCGAACACTGAAGCTTTCTTT.